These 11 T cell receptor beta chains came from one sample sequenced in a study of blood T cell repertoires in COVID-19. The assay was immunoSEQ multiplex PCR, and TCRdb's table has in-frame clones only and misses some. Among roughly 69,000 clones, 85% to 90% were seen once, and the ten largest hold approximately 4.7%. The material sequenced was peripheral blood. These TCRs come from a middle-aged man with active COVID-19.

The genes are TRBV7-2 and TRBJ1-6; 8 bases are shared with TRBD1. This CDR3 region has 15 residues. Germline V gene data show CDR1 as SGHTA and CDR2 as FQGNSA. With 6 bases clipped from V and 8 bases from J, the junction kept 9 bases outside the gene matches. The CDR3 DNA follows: TGTGCCAGCAGTCATGGACAGGGTGAGGATTCACCCCTCCACTTT. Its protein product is CASSHGQGEDSPLHF.

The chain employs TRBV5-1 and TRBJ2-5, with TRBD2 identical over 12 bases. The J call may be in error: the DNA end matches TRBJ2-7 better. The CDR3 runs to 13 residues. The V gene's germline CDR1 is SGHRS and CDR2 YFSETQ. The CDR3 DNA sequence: TGCGCCAGCAGCTTACTAGCGGGAGGCGAGCAGTACTTC. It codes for CASSLLAGGEQYF.

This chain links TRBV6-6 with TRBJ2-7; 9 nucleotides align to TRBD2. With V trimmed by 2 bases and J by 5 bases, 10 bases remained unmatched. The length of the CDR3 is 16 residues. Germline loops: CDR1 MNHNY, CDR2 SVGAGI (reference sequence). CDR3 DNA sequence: TGTGCCAGCAGTTACGGTGGGGCGGGAGGGCCGGACGAGCAGTACTTC. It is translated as CASSYGGAGGPDEQYF.

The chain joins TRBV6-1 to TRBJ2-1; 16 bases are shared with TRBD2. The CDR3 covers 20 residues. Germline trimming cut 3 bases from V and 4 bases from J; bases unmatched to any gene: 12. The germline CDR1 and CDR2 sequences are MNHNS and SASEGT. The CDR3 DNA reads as TGTGCCAGCAGTGAGAGACCGGGACTAGCGGGAGGGGGGGTATACAATGAGCAGTTCTTC. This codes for CASSERPGLAGGGVYNEQFF.

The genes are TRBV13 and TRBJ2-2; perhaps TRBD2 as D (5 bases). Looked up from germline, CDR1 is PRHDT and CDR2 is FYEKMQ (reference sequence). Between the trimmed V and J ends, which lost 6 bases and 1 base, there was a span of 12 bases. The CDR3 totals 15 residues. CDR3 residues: CASSGTRRNTGELFF. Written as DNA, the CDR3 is TGTGCCAGCAGTGGAACTAGAAGGAACACCGGGGAGCTGTTTTTT. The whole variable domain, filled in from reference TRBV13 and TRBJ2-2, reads AAGVIQSPRHLIKEKRETATLKCYPIPRHDTVYWYQQGPGQDPQFLISFYEKMQSDKGSIPDRFSAQQFSDYHSELNMSSLELGDSALYFCASSGTRRNTGELFFGEGSRLTVL.

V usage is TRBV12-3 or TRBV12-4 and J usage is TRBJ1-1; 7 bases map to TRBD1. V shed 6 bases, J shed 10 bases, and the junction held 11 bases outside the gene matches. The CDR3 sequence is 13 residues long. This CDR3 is CASRYGTAFGAFF. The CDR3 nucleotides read TGTGCCAGCAGATACGGGACAGCCTTTGGAGCTTTCTTT.

Here the CDR3 DNA reads TGCGCCAGCAGCCAAGCGACAGCGGGGGCTGGAAACACCATATATTTT. This translates into CASSQATAGAGNTIYF. The V gene is TRBV4-1, the J gene TRBJ1-3; TRBD1 is a possible D gene (5 bases). Between the trimmed V and J ends, which lost 1 base and 2 bases, there was a span of 12 bases. The CDR3 is made up of 16 amino acids. From germline, CDR1 is MGHRA and CDR2 YSYEKL.

In nucleotides, the CDR3 is TGTGCCACCAGCAGAGTTAGCGGGAGAGGTAATGAGCAGTTCTTC. The encoded protein is CATSRVSGRGNEQFF. V is TRBV15 and J is TRBJ2-1; 9 bases are shared with TRBD2. With 1 base clipped from V and 7 bases from J, the junction kept 5 bases outside the gene matches. Per germline, CDR1 LNHNV and CDR2 YYDKDF (reference sequence). The length of the CDR3 is 15 residues. Drawing the rest from reference TRBV15 and TRBJ2-1, the complete variable domain is DAMVIQNPRYQVTQFGKPVTLSCSQTLNHNVMYWYQQKSSQAPKLLFHYYDKDFNNEADTPDNFQSRRPNTSFCFLDIRSPGLGDTAMYLCATSRVSGRGNEQFFGPGTRLTVL.

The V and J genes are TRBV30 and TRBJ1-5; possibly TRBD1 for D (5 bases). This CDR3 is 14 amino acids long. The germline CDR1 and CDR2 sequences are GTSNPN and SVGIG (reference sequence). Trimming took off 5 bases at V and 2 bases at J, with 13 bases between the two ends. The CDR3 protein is CAWSGGAGNQPQHF. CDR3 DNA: TGTGCCTGGTCCGGGGGTGCCGGCAATCAGCCCCAGCATTTT.

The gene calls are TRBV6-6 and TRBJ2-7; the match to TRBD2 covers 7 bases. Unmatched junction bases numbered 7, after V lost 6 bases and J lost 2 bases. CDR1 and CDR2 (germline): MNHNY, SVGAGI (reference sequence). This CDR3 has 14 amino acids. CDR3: CASRQTTSPYEQYF. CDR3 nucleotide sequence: TGTGCCAGCAGGCAGACGACTAGCCCCTACGAGCAGTACTTC.

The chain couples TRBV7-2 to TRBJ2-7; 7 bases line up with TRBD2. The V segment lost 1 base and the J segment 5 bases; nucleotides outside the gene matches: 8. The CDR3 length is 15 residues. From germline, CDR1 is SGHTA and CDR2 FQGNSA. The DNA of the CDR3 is TGTGCCAGCAGCTTAGAATTCGCCGGGAGGAACGAGCAGTACTTC. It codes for CASSLEFAGRNEQYF.